This paragraph reports one TCR beta chain. The antigen remains undetermined. This entry belongs to a study of shared clonotypes between healthy human individuals. Notes on the study in general: Sampling used blood alone; tissue repertoires probably differ. The expectation was that sequencing depth would affect clonotype sharing among donors.

Per the authors' pipeline: In the immunoSEQ data, sequences were junction-only and lacked quality scores, so filtering differed. TCRdb keeps only in-frame clones here, not all; method: immunoSEQ multiplex PCR. V and J calls plus clone size are reproduced from that table; the DNA served to infer D and trimming. This table holds around 600,000 clones, roughly 97% found once. This TCR derives from a woman aged 25-40 years in good health. The sequencing sample was made of naive CD4+ T cells sorted from blood. Subset of the sample: CD45RA+ positively selected.

CDR3 in amino acids: CASSLYGPGQGVQETQYF. In DNA, the CDR3 is TGTGCCAGCAGTTTATATGGGCCCGGACAGGGTGTACAAGAGACCCAGTACTTC. The rearrangement uses TRBV28 and TRBJ2-5; 8 bases are a match to TRBD1. Germline lookup yields CDR1 MDHEN and CDR2 SYDVKM. There are 18 residues in the CDR3. The V gene end was trimmed by 1 base and the J gene end by 2 bases; junction bases not matched to a gene: 12. Full variable domain (outside the CDR3, taken from reference TRBV28 and TRBJ2-5): DVKVTQSSRYLVKRTGEKVFLECVQDMDHENMFWYRQDPGLGLRLIYFSYDVKMKEKGDIPEGYSVSREKKERFSLILESASTNQTSMYLCASSLYGPGQGVQETQYFGPGTRLLVL.